The 11 T cell receptor beta chains in this list originate from one sample, sequenced in a study of cytomegalovirus exposure and HLA in healthy donors. Only in-frame clones appear in the TCRdb table, and some are missing; sequencing was by immunoSEQ multiplex PCR. Of roughly 330,000 clones in the sample, 87% were seen once. Specimen: PBMCs. The origin of the receptors is a woman aged 25 to 39 in good health and CMV-seropositive.

The rearrangement joins TRBV7-6 to TRBJ1-2, with TRBD1 matching over 9 bases. Germline loops: CDR1 SGHVS, CDR2 FNYEAQ. The CDR3 has 14 residues. Germline trimming cut 5 bases from V and 6 bases from J; bases unmatched to any gene: 7. CDR3 nucleotides: TGTGCCAGCAGCGATCCGGACAGGGGACATGGCTACACCTTC. Amino acids: CASSDPDRGHGYTF. The full variable domain, rest sourced from reference TRBV7-6 and TRBJ1-2, is GAGVSQSPRYKVTKRGQDVALRCDPISGHVSLYWYRQALGQGPEFLTYFNYEAQQDKSGLPNDRFSAERPEGSISTLTIQRTEQRDSAMYRCASSDPDRGHGYTFGSGTRLTVV.

This rearrangement joins TRBV27 to TRBJ2-3, with 11 positions matching TRBD2. J gave up 1 base and V 5 bases, and 5 bases lay outside the gene matches. The CDR3 runs to 16 residues. CDR1 and CDR2 from the germline V gene are MNHEY and SMNVEV (reference sequence). The CDR3 reads CASSPTSGARTDTQYF. The DNA for the CDR3 is TGTGCCAGCAGTCCGACTAGCGGGGCCCGCACAGATACGCAGTATTTT.

This chain joins TRBV15 and TRBJ1-1, with D tentatively TRBD1 (6 bases). The V gene lost 2 bases and the J gene lost 0 bases, with 13 bases spanning the gap. CDR1 and CDR2 (germline): LNHNV, YYDKDF (reference sequence). The CDR3 consists of 16 residues. The CDR3 DNA follows: TGTGCCACCAGCAGAACTACAGGGCCCATGAACACTGAAGCTTTCTTT. Protein: CATSRTTGPMNTEAFF.

V gene TRBV18 combines with J gene TRBJ2-7; D remains ambiguous. The CDR3 extends over 12 amino acids. V shed 2 bases and J shed 5 bases, with 7 bases lying between them. Germline V lookup: CDR1 KGHSH, CDR2 LQKENI. The CDR3 is CASSPKGDEQYF. CDR3 in DNA: TGTGCCAGCTCACCAAAGGGTGACGAGCAGTACTTC.

V gene TRBV5-1 combines with J gene TRBJ2-6; 8 nucleotides line up with TRBD1. CDR3 length equals 19 residues. V lost 0 bases to trimming and J lost 0 bases; unmatched junction nucleotides: 8. The germline V gene has CDR1 SGHRS and CDR2 YFSETQ. CDR3 in amino acids: CASSLAGGASDSGANVLTF. The CDR3 region has the DNA TGCGCCAGCAGCTTGGCAGGGGGCGCCTCGGACTCTGGGGCCAACGTCCTGACTTTC.

This clone was seen a single time. As DNA, the CDR3 is TGCGCCAGCAGCCCATACAGGGGAGACTATGGCTACACCTTC. This translates into CASSPYRGDYGYTF. The genes are TRBV4-3 and TRBJ1-2; TRBD1 matches 7 bases. Per germline, CDR1 LGHNA and CDR2 YSLEER. The CDR3 length is 14 residues. Unmatched junction bases numbered 5, after V lost 4 bases and J lost 3 bases.

V and J are TRBV2 and TRBJ1-2, with D hard to call. The V gene lost 3 bases and the J gene lost 4 bases, with 0 bases spanning the gap. The germline gives CDR1 SNHLY, CDR2 FYNNEI. The CDR3 totals 10 residues. The DNA for the CDR3 is TGTGCCAGCAGTGACTATGGCTACACCTTC. It encodes CASSDYGYTF. Based on the CDR3 plus reference TRBV2 and TRBJ1-2, the full variable domain is EPEVTQTPSHQVTQMGQEVILRCVPISNHLYFYWYRQILGQKVEFLVSFYNNEISEKSEIFDDQFSVERPDGSNFTLKIRSTKLEDSAMYFCASSDYGYTFGSGTRLTVV.

The chain links TRBV13 to TRBJ2-1, with 10 bases identical to TRBD1. Looked up from germline, CDR1 is PRHDT and CDR2 is FYEKMQ (reference sequence). This CDR3 has 14 amino acids. Trimming removed 7 bases from V and 7 bases from J; junction bases left unmatched: 7. The CDR3 reads CASTRDRGPNEQFF. The CDR3 DNA is TGTGCCAGCACCCGGGACAGGGGACCGAATGAGCAGTTCTTC.

V is TRBV9 and J is TRBJ1-5, with 7 bases identical to TRBD1. The V gene's germline CDR1 is SGDLS and CDR2 YYNGEE. V was pared by 4 bases and J by 6 bases, with 10 bases of the junction left unmatched. This CDR3 has 15 amino acids. In DNA, the CDR3 is TGTGCCAGCAGCACAAGCGGACAGGATGGTCAGCCCCAGCATTTT. It encodes CASSTSGQDGQPQHF.

The rearrangement uses TRBV10-3 and TRBJ1-3; 7 positions match TRBD1. The CDR3 length is 17 residues. The J segment lost 0 bases and the V segment lost 6 bases, leaving 11 bases of the junction unmatched. CDR1 is ENHRY and CDR2 is SYGVKD in the germline V gene. CDR3 protein: CAISWDSVPTSGNTIYF. Written as DNA, the CDR3 is TGTGCCATCAGCTGGGACAGCGTACCGACCTCTGGAAACACCATATATTTT.

J is TRBJ2-1 and V is TRBV4-1; D gene ambiguous. Trimming removed 2 bases at V and 5 bases at J, with 19 bases between. Germline CDR1 and CDR2: MGHRA and YSYEKL. The CDR3 has 17 residues. The CDR3: CASSQMTRRADHNEQFF. CDR3 nucleotide sequence: TGCGCCAGCAGCCAAATGACGCGTCGAGCCGACCACAATGAGCAGTTCTTC.